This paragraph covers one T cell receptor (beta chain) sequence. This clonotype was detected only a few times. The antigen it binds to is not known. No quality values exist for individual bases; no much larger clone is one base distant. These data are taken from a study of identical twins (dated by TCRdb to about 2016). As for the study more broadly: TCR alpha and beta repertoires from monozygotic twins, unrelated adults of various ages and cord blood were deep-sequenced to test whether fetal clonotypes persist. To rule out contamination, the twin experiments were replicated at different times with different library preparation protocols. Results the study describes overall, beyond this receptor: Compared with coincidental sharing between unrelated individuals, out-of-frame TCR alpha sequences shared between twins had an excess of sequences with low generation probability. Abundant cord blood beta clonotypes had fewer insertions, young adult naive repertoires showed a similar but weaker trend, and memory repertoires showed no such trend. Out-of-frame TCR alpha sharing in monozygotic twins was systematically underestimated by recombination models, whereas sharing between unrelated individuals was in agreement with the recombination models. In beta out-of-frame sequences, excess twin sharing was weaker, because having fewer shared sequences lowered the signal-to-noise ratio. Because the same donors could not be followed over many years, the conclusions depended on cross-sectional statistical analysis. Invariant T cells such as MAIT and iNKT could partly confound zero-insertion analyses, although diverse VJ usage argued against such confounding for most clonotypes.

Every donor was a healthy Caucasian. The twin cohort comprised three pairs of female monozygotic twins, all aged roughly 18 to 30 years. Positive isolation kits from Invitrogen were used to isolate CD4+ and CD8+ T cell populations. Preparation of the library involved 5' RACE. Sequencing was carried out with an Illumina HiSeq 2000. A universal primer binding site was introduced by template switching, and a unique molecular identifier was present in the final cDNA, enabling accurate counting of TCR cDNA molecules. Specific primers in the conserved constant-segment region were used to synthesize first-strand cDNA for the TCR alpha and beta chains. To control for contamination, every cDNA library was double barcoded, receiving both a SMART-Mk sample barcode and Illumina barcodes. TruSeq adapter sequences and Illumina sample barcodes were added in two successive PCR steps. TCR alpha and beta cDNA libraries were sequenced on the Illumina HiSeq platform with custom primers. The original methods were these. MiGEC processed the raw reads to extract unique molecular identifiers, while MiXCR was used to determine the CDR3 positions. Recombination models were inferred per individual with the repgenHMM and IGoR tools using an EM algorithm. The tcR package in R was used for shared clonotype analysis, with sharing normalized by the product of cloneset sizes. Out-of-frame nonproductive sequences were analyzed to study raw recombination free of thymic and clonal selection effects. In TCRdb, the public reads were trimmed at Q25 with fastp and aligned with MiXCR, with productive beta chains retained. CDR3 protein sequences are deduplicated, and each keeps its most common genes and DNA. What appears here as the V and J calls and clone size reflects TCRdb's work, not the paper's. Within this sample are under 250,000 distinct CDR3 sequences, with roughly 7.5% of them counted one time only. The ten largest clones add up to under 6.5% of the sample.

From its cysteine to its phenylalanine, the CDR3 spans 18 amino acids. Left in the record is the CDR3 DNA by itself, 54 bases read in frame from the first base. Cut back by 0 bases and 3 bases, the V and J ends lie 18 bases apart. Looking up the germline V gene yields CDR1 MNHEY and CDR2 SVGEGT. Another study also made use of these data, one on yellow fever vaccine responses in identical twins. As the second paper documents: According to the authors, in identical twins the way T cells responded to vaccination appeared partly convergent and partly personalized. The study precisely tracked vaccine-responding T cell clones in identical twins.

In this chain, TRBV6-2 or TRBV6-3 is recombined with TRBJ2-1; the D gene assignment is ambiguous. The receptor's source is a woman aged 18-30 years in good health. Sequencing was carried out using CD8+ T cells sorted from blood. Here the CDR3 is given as CASSYSVVSTNFYNEQFF. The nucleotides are TGTGCCAGCAGTTACTCGGTCGTCTCTACCAATTTCTACAATGAGCAGTTCTTC.